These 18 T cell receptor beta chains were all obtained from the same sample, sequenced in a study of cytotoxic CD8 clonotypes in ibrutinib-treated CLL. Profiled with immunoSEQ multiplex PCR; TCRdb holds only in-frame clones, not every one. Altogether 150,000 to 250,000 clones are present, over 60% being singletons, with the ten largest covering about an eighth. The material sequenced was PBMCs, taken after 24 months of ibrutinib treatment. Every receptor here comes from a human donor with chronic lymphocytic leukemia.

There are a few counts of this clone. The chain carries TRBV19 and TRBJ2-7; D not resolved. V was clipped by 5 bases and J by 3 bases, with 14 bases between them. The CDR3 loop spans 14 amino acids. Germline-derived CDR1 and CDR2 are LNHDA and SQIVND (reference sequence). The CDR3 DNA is TGTGCCAGTAGTCTTGGGATCACACACTACGAGCAGTACTTC. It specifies CASSLGITHYEQYF.

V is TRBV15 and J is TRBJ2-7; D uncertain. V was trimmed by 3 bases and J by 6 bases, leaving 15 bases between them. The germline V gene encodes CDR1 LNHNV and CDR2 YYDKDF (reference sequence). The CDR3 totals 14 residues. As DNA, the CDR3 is TGTGCCACCAGCAGCGACCTCACCTCTAGCGAGCAGTACTTC. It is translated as CATSSDLTSSEQYF.

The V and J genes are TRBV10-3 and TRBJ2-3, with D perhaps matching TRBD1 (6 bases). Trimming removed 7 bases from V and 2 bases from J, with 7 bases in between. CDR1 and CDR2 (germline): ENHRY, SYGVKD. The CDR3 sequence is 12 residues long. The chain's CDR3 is CAIKGDTDTQYF. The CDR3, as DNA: TGTGCCATCAAGGGGGACACAGATACGCAGTATTTT.

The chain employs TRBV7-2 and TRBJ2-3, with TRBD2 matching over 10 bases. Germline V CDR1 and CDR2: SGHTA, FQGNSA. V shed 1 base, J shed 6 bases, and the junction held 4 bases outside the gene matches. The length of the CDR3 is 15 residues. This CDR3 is CASSLGAGGGDTQYF. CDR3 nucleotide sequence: TGTGCCAGCAGCTTAGGAGCGGGAGGGGGGGATACGCAGTATTTT.

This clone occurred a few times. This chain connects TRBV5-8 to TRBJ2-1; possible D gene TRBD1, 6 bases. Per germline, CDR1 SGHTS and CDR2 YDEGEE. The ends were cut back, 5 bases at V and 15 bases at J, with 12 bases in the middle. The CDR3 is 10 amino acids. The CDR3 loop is CASSTGIGFF. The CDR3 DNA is TGTGCCAGCAGTACAGGGATTGGGTTCTTC.

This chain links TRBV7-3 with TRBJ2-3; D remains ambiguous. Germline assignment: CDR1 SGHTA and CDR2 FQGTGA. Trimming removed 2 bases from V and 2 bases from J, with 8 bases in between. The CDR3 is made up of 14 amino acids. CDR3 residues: CASSLGPATDTQYF. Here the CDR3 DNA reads TGTGCCAGCAGCTTAGGGCCAGCCACAGATACGCAGTATTTT.

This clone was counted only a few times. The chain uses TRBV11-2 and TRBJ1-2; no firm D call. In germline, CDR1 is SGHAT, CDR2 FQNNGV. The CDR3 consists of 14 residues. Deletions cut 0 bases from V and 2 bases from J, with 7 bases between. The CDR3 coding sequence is TGTGCCAGCAGCTTAGACGCCCCGAACTATGGCTACACCTTC. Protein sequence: CASSLDAPNYGYTF.

The CDR3 DNA reads TGCGCCAGCAGCTTGGCTGGGACTAGCACAGATACGCAGTATTTT. Translation: CASSLAGTSTDTQYF. The J gene is TRBJ2-3, the V gene TRBV5-1; D is perhaps TRBD2 (6 bases). CDR1 is SGHRS and CDR2 is YFSETQ in the germline V gene. This CDR3 contains 15 residues. V lost 0 bases to trimming and J lost 0 bases, with 8 bases between them.

CDR3 nucleotide sequence: TGTGCCAGCAGCTTAAGAGGCTCTCTAGCGGGAGCGCCTTCCTACGAGCAGTACTTC. Translation gives CASSLRGSLAGAPSYEQYF. V usage is TRBV7-6 and J usage is TRBJ2-7, with 10 bases fitting TRBD2. The CDR3 has 19 residues. CDR1 is SGHVS and CDR2 is FNYEAQ in the germline V gene. Unmatched junction bases numbered 14, after V lost 2 bases and J lost 1 base. Supplemented by reference TRBV7-6 and TRBJ2-7, the full variable domain reads GAGVSQSPRYKVTKRGQDVALRCDPISGHVSLYWYRQALGQGPEFLTYFNYEAQQDKSGLPNDRFSAERPEGSISTLTIQRTEQRDSAMYRCASSLRGSLAGAPSYEQYFGPGTRLTVT.

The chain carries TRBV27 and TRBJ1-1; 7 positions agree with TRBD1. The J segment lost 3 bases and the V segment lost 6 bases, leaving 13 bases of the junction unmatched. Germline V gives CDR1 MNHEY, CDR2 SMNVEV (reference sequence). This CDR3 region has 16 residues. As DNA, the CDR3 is TGTGCCAGCAGCCCAACACAGGGGACGTTAGACACTGAAGCTTTCTTT. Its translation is CASSPTQGTLDTEAFF.

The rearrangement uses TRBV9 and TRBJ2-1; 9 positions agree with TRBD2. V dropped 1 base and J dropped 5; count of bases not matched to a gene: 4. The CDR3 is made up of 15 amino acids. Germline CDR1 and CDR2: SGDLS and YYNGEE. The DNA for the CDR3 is TGTGCCAGCAGCGTATGGAGCGGGGGGAACAATGAGCAGTTCTTC. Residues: CASSVWSGGNNEQFF.

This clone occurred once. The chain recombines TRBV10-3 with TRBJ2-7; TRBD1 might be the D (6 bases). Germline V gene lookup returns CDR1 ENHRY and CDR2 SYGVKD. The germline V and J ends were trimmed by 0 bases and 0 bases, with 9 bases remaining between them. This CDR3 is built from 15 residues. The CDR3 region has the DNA TGTGCCATCAGTGAGTCGGGGACACGCTCCTACGAGCAGTACTTC. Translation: CAISESGTRSYEQYF.

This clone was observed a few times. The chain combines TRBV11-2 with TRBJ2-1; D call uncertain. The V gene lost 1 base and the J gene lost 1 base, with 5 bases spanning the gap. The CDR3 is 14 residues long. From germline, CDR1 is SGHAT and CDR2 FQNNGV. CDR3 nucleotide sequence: TGTGCCAGCAGCTTAGTCGCATCCTACAATGAGCAGTTCTTC. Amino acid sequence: CASSLVASYNEQFF.

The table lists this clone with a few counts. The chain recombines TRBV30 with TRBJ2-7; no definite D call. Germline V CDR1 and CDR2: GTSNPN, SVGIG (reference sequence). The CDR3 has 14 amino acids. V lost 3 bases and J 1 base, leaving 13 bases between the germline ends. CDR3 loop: CAWSIAKGSYEQYF. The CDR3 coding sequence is TGTGCCTGGAGCATTGCGAAAGGGTCCTACGAGCAGTACTTC.

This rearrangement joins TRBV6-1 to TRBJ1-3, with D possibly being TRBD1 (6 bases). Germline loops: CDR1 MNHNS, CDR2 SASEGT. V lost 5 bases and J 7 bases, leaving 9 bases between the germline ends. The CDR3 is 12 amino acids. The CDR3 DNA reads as TGTGCCAGCAGTACGCAGGGGAACACCATATATTTT. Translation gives CASSTQGNTIYF.

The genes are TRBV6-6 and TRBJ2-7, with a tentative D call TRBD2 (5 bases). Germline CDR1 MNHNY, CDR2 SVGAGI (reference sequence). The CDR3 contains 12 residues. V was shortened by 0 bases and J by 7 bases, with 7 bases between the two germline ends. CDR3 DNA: TGTGCCAGCAGTTACTCGAGGAGGGAGCAGTACTTC. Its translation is CASSYSRREQYF.

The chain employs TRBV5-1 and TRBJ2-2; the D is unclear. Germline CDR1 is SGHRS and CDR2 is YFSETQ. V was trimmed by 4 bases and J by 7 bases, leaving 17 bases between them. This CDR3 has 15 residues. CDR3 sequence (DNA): TGCGCCAGCAGCCCTGGGCCACCTAGTCACGGGGAGCTGTTTTTT. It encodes CASSPGPPSHGELFF.

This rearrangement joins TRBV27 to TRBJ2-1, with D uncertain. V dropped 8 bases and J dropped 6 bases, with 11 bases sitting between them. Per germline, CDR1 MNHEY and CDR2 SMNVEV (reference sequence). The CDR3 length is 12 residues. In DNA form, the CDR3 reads TGTGCCAGCTCACCCTCCGGCAATGAGCAGTTCTTC. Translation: CASSPSGNEQFF.